Sequencing of this T cell receptor beta chain was carried out in a study of human T cells and chemical hapten exposure. About the research overall: On the upper back, patch tests were applied with 0.01% DPC and read at 6 days.

Each cDNA molecule in the library carried unique molecular identifiers. MiXCR, applied by TCRdb to the RACE reads, yields one record per CDR3 protein. Of 100,000 to 150,000 distinct CDR3 sequences listed, roughly 13% are singletons. Time point: pre-sensitization, week 0. Regarding treatment: therapeutic diphenylcyclopropenone sensitization with weekly scalp DPC. The receptor was isolated from a woman younger than 35 with alopecia areata. Some clones in this sample may be carry-over from other donors' samples. The source material was whole blood, sampled in connection with sensitization to the hapten diphenylcyclopropenone (DPC).

CDR3 DNA: TGTGCCAGCTCACCAGGAAGCGGGGGGCAAGAGACCCAGTACTTC. Translating gives CASSPGSGGQETQYF. The chain has TRBV18 and TRBJ2-5, with TRBD2 matching 9 bases. The V gene end was trimmed by 2 bases and the J gene end by 2 bases; junction bases not matched to a gene: 3. Germline loops: CDR1 KGHSH, CDR2 LQKENI. There are 15 residues in the CDR3.